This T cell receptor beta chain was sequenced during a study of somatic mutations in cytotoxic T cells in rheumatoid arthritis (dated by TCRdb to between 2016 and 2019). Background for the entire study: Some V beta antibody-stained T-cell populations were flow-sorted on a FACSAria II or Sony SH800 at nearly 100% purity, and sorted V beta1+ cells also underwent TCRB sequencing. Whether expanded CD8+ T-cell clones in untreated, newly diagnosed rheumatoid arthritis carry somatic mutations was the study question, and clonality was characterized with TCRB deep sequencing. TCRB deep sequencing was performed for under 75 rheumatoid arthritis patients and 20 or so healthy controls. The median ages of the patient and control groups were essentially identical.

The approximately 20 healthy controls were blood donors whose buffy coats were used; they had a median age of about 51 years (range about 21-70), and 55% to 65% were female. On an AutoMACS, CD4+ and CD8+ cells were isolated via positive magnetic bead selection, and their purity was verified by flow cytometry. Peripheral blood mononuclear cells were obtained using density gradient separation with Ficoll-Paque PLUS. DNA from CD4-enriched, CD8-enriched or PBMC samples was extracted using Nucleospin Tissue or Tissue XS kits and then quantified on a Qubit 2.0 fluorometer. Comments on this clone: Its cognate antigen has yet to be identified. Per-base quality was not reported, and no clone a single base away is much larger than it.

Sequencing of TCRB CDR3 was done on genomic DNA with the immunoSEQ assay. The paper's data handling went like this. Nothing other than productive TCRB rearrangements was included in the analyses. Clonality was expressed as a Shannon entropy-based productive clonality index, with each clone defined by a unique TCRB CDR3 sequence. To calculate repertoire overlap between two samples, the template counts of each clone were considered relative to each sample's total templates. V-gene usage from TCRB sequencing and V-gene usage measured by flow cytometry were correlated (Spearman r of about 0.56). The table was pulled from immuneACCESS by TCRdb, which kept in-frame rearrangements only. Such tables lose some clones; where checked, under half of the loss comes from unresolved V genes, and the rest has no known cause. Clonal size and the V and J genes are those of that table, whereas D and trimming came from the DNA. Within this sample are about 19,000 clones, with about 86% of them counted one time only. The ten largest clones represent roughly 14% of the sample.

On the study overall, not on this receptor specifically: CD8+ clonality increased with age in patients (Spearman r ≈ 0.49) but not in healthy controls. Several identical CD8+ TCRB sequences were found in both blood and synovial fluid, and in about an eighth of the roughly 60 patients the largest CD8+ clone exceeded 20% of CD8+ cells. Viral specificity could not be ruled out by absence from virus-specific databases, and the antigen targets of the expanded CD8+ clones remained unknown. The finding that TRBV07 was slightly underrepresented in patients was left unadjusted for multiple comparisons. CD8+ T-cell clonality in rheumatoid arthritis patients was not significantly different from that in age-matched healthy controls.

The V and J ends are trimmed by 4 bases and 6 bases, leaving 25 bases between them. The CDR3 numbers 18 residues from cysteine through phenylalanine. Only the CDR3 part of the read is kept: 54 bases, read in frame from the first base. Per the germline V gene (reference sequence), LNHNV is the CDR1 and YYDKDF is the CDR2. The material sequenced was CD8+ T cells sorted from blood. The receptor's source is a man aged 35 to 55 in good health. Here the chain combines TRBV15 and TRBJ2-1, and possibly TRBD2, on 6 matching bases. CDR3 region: CATSIYRGADALGNEQFF. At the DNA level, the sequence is TGTGCCACCAGCATTTATCGCGGGGCGGACGCGTTGGGCAATGAGCAGTTCTTC.